A selection of T cell receptor beta chains follows, all from one sample in a study of shared clonotypes between healthy human individuals. Libraries were prepared by immunoSEQ multiplex PCR; TCRdb keeps only in-frame clonotypes and omits some of them. The table includes around 320,000 clones, around 87% detected once. The sequencing input was memory CD8+ T cells sorted from blood. The receptors stem from a man aged 18 to 30 in good health. Each CDR3 is given with its conserved first and last residue. D genes are given only for firm matches. Clone size, where shown, is once, few, many, or a class for clones that have expanded.

clone_size d_call j_call v_call cdr3_nt cdr3_aa
. . TRBJ2-3 TRBV4-1 TGCGCCAGCAGCCAAGAACCGTATAGCACAGATACGCAGTATTTT CASSQEPYSTDTQYF
. . TRBJ2-2 TRBV30 TGTGCCTGGAGTCGGGGTTCGAACACCGGGGAGCTGTTTTTT CAWSRGSNTGELFF
. . TRBJ1-5 TRBV6-1 TGTGCCAGCAGTGGCCCCACTGGGAAAAGGCTACTTCAGCCCCAGCATTTT CASSGPTGKRLLQPQHF
. TRBD2 TRBJ2-7 TRBV2 TGTGCCAGCACCGGGGGGGCATCCTACGAGCAGTACTTC CASTGGASYEQYF
. TRBD1 TRBJ2-7 TRBV27 TGTGCCAGCACCCCGGGACAGAGCTCCTACGAGCAGTACTTC CASTPGQSSYEQYF
. TRBD2 TRBJ2-3 TRBV10-1 TGCGCCAGCAGTGAACGCCTAGCGGGACGGGCAGATACGCAGTATTTT CASSERLAGRADTQYF
. TRBD2 TRBJ2-1 TRBV6-6 TGTGCCAGCAGTCCCCTTTGGACTAGCTACAATGAGCAGTTCTTC CASSPLWTSYNEQFF
many TRBD1 TRBJ1-2 TRBV7-9 TGTGCCAGCAGCTCCATTCAGGGGGCGGACTATGGCTACACCTTC CASSSIQGADYGYTF
once . TRBJ2-7 TRBV6-6 TGTGCCAGCAACCCGGCGAGGCAGGGGCGCTACGAGCAGTACTTC CASNPARQGRYEQYF
. TRBD2 TRBJ2-7 TRBV5-1 TGCGCCAGCAGCTTGGGGGGACTAGCTTACGAGCAGTACTTC CASSLGGLAYEQYF
. TRBD1 TRBJ2-2 TRBV28 TGTGCCAGCAGGACAGGGTGGGGGACGGGGGAGCTGTTTTTT CASRTGWGTGELFF